This T cell receptor (beta chain) derives from a study of beta chain features in type 1 diabetes. This clone was seen only a few times. Staining for CD45RO/CCR7/CD25/CD127/CD95/CD27 allowed sorting of CD4+ naive, central memory, regulatory and stem cell-like memory cells. Sorting produced populations that all topped 98% purity. Trimming stripped 2 bases from V and 6 bases from J, with 2 bases between. The CDR3 runs to 10 residues. Germline CDR1 MNHNY, CDR2 SVGAGI (reference sequence). Expressed TCRB transcripts were sequenced, since all the RNA that had been isolated was reverse transcribed. The protocol was immunoSEQ multiplex PCR, while the TCRdb copy is restricted to in-frame clones and leaves out a portion. The table lists 160,000 or so clones, around 10% of them singletons.

The clonotype comes from a man between 18 and 29 years old in good health. The J gene is TRBJ2-7, the V gene TRBV6-6; D not resolved. Material: central memory CD4+ T cells from blood. The CDR3 DNA reads TGTGCCAGCAGTTACCGCGAGCAGTACTTC. The encoded protein is CASSYREQYF.